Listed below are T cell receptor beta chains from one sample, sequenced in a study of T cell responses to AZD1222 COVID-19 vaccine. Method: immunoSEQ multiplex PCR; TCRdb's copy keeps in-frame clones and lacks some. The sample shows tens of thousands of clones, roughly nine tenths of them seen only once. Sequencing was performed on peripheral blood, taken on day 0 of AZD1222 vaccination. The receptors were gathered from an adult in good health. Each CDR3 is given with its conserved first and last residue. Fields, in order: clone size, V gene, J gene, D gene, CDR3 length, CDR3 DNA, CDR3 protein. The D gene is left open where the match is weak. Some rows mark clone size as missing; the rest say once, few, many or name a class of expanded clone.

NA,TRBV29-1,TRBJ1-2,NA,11,TGCAGCGTTGAAACGCCCTATGGCTACACCTTC,CSVETPYGYTF
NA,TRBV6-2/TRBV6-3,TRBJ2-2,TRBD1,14,TGTGCCAGCAGTTGGGGGACAGGGACCGGGGAGCTGTTTTTT,CASSWGTGTGELFF
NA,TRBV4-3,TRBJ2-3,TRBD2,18,TGCGCCAGCAGCTCACTAGCGGGGGGCCTCCTTCGCCCAGATACGCAGTATTTT,CASSSLAGGLLRPDTQYF
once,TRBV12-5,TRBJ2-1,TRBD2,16,TGTGCTAGTGGTCCAAGACTAGCGCTGGGGTACAATGAGCAGTTCTTC,CASGPRLALGYNEQFF
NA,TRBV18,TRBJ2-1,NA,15,TGTGCCAGCCAACCGGAGGTTAGCTCCTACAATGAGCAGTTCTTC,CASQPEVSSYNEQFF
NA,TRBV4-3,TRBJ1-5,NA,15,TGCGCCAGCAGCCAAGATGCAGGGGACGAAAAGCCCCAGCATTTT,CASSQDAGDEKPQHF
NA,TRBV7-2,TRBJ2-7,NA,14,TGTGCCAGCTCCCTAGTGGGGGCCCGGGGGGAGCAGTACTTC,CASSLVGARGEQYF
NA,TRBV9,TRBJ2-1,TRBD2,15,TGTGCCAGCAGCGGGCTAGCGGGGGGGTTTAATGAGCAGTTCTTC,CASSGLAGGFNEQFF
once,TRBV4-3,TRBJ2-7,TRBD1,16,TGCGCCAGCAGCCTAGACTCGGGACAGGGGATCTACGAGCAGTACTTC,CASSLDSGQGIYEQYF
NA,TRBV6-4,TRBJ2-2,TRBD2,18,TGTGCCAGCAGTTCCTGGGGGAGCGGGGGAGAGAACACCGGGGAGCTGTTTTTT,CASSSWGSGGENTGELFF
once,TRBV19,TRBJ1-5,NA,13,TGTGCCAGTAGTGCGGACAGCAATCAGCCCCAGCATTTT,CASSADSNQPQHF
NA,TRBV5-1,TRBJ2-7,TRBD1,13,TGCGCCAGTACCGGGACAGCCTCCTACGAGCAGTACTTC,CASTGTASYEQYF
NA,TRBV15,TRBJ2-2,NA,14,TGTGCCACCAGCAGTAGGGACACCCAGAGAGTGATGTTTTTT,CATSSRDTQRVMFF
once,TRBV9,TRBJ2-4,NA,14,TGTGCCAGCAGCCCTAGCGACGGTAAAAACATTCAGTACTTC,CASSPSDGKNIQYF
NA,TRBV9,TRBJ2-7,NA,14,TGTGCCAGCAGCGTAGGAGAAGGGTTCTACGAGCAGTACTTC,CASSVGEGFYEQYF
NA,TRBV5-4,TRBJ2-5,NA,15,TGTGCCAGCAGCTTGGACAGCAACTACCAAGAGACCCAGTACTTC,CASSLDSNYQETQYF
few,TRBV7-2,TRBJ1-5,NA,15,TGTGCCAGCAGCTCCACCGCAGGAATAGATCAGCCCCAGCATTTT,CASSSTAGIDQPQHF
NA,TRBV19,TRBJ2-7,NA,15,TGTGCCAGTAGTATAGACAGGGCTCCTTTTTACGAGCAGTACTTC,CASSIDRAPFYEQYF
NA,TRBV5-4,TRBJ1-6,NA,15,TGTGCCAGCAGCTTGAAGGGGTCTATGAATTCACCCCTCCACTTT,CASSLKGSMNSPLHF
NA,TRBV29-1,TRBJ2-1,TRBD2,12,TGCAGCGTACTAGCGGGGGCTGGTGAGCAGTTCTTC,CSVLAGAGEQFF
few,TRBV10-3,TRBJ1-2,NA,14,TGTGCCATCAGTGAGTCAGGCCTAGGCTATGGCTACACCTTC,CAISESGLGYGYTF
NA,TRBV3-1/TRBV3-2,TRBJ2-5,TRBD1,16,TGTGCCAGCAGCCACCTACAGGGGGCTGCAACAGAGACCCAGTACTTC,CASSHLQGAATETQYF
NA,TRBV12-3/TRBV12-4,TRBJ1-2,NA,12,TGTGCCAGCACTAAGGGCAACTATGGCTACACCTTC,CASTKGNYGYTF
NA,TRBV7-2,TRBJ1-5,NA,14,TGTGCCAGCAGCTTAGGGCACAGCAATCAGCCCCAGCATTTT,CASSLGHSNQPQHF
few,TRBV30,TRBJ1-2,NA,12,TGTGCCTGGGAGGCCCGGGGGCAGGGCTACACCTTC,CAWEARGQGYTF
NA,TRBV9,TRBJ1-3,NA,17,TGTGCCAGCAGCCCTGGGGGGTTAATGCTCTCTGGAAACACCATATATTTT,CASSPGGLMLSGNTIYF
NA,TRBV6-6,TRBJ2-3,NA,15,TGTGCCAGCGTATTAGGGGGGGCCGGCACAGATACGCAGTATTTT,CASVLGGAGTDTQYF
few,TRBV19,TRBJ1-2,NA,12,TGTGCCAGTAGTCCGGGAGCCTATGGCTACACCTTC,CASSPGAYGYTF
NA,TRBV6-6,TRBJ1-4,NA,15,TGTGCCAGCAGTTTTAGGGACCCAACTAATGAAAAACTGTTTTTT,CASSFRDPTNEKLFF
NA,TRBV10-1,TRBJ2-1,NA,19,NA,CASSSSGLAGGESYNEQFF
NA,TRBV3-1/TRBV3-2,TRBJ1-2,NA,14,TGTGCCAGCAGCCAAGATGGACGGGACTATGGCTACACCTTC,CASSQDGRDYGYTF
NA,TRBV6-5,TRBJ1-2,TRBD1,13,TGTGCCAGCAGTCTTCAGGGGGGGAGTGGCTACACCTTC,CASSLQGGSGYTF
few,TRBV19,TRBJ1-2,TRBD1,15,TGTGCCACCGCGGGTGGGACAGGGGTTGGGGATGGCTACACCTTC,CATAGGTGVGDGYTF